This TCR beta chain was obtained from a study of blood T cell repertoires in COVID-19. Overall study context: COVID-19 samples collected from the United States, Italy and Spain covered acute and convalescent phases.

V lost 2 bases, J lost 3 bases, and 4 bases lay in between. Germline V CDR1 and CDR2: GTSNPN, SVGIG (reference sequence). The CDR3 loop spans 12 amino acids. Method: immunoSEQ multiplex PCR; TCRdb's copy keeps in-frame clones and lacks some. The sample yields 150,000 to 200,000 clones, roughly 84% seen once. The chain employs TRBV30 and TRBJ2-2; D is uncertain. The sequence was collected from a man between 60 and 75 years old who had recovered from COVID-19. Sequencing input: peripheral blood. CDR3 in DNA: TGTGCCTGGAGTTTAGACACCGGGGAGCTGTTTTTT. Amino acids: CAWSLDTGELFF.